This entry lists 20 T cell receptor beta chains sequenced from one sample in a study of T cell repertoires in cytomegalovirus infection. TCRdb re-analysed the reads in MiXCR, keeping a single row per CDR3 protein. The repertoire holds about 530,000 distinct CDR3 sequences, with about 26% as singletons. Sequencing used PBMCs. These receptors were taken from a human donor in good health (CMV status not recorded). Some clones in this sample may be carry-over from other donors' samples.

This clonotype has a handful of counts. V is TRBV7-2 and J is TRBJ2-7; D tentatively reads TRBD1 or TRBD2 (5 bases each). V was cut by 7 bases and J by 4 bases, with 8 bases left in between. Germline CDR1 reads SGHTA; CDR2 reads FQGNSA. The CDR3 has 11 amino acids. This CDR3 reads CASTRGYEQYF. DNA for the CDR3: TGTGCCAGCACGAGGGGTTACGAGCAGTACTTC.

The rearrangement joins TRBV7-2 to TRBJ2-5; the D is unclear. CDR1 is SGHTA and CDR2 is FQGNSA in the germline V gene. This CDR3 spans 16 amino acids. V gave up 0 bases and J gave up 5 bases, with 16 bases separating them. The CDR3 protein is CASSLALTVPGETQYF. DNA of the CDR3: TGTGCCAGCAGCTTAGCCCTAACGGTACCCGGGGAGACCCAGTACTTC.

This clonotype was counted at least ten times. This sequence joins TRBV28 and TRBJ1-1; 8 bases are shared with TRBD1. The CDR3 spans 19 residues. The V gene end was trimmed by 7 bases and the J gene end by 4 bases; junction bases not matched to a gene: 23. Per the germline V gene, CDR1 is MDHEN and CDR2 is SYDVKM. The chain's CDR3 is CASTTTGPGQGYPGTEAFF. In nucleotides, the CDR3 is TGTGCCAGCACCACTACTGGTCCTGGACAGGGCTATCCTGGCACTGAAGCTTTCTTT.

The J gene is TRBJ1-1, the V gene TRBV12-3 or TRBV12-4; a possible D gene is TRBD1 (5 bases). The CDR3 sequence is 14 residues long. With 7 bases removed from V and 5 bases from J, the gap between germline ends came to 17 bases. This CDR3 reads CASILNQGGTEAFF. The CDR3 region has the DNA TGTGCCAGCATCCTCAATCAGGGTGGGACTGAAGCTTTCTTT.

This clonotype was observed a few times. J is TRBJ1-5 and V is TRBV4-3; no clear D gene. The V gene's germline CDR1 is LGHNA and CDR2 YSLEER. V lost 4 bases, J lost 5 bases, and 15 bases lay in between. The CDR3 contains 15 residues. This CDR3 reads CASSPRWQNYQPQHF. CDR3 coding DNA: TGCGCCAGCAGCCCGAGGTGGCAGAACTATCAGCCCCAGCATTTT.

This clonotype was observed many times. The genes are TRBV7-3 and TRBJ2-1; 8 bases are a match to TRBD2. CDR3 size: 15 residues. In germline, CDR1 is SGHTA, CDR2 FQGTGA. J lost 8 bases, V lost 5 bases, and 11 bases had no gene match. The CDR3 nucleotides read TGTGCCAGCAGCCCGACGGTTGTAGCGGGGTATGAGCAGTTCTTC. Its protein product is CASSPTVVAGYEQFF.

This clonotype was picked up a small number of times. The V and J genes are TRBV7-6 and TRBJ1-4; 9 positions match TRBD1. Trimming removed 5 bases from V and 7 bases from J; junction bases left unmatched: 8. This CDR3 spans 15 amino acids. Germline V gene data show CDR1 as SGHVS and CDR2 as FNYEAQ. CDR3 region: CASSATGGAFEKLFF. In nucleotides, the CDR3 is TGTGCCAGCAGCGCAACAGGGGGCGCGTTTGAAAAACTGTTTTTT.

This clonotype was observed many times. The chain has TRBV7-2 and TRBJ2-6, with D unclear. Trimming cost V 1 base and J 10 bases, with 5 bases left between them. Looked up from germline, CDR1 is SGHTA and CDR2 is FQGNSA. This CDR3 contains 12 residues. The CDR3 sequence is CASSLEPNVLTF. The CDR3 bases are TGTGCCAGCAGCTTAGAGCCAAACGTCCTGACTTTC.

This rearrangement joins TRBV18 to TRBJ1-6; no firm D call. Germline CDR1 is KGHSH and CDR2 is LQKENI. This CDR3 is 15 amino acids long. Trimming removed 5 bases at V and 7 bases at J, with 15 bases between. The CDR3 reads CASSERRVVNSPLHF. The CDR3 DNA is TGTGCCAGCTCAGAAAGGCGGGTTGTAAATTCACCCCTCCACTTT.

The sample holds many counts of this clonotype. The chain recombines TRBV7-2 with TRBJ1-5, with D possibly being TRBD1 (6 bases). Trimming removed 5 bases from V and 3 bases from J, with 14 bases in between. Per germline, CDR1 SGHTA and CDR2 FQGNSA. This CDR3 comprises 15 residues. This CDR3 is CASSGPGVPNQPQHF. CDR3 coding DNA: TGTGCCAGCAGCGGCCCAGGGGTCCCCAATCAGCCCCAGCATTTT.

There are a few counts of this clonotype. This chain uses TRBV6-1 with TRBJ1-1; D gene ambiguous. The germline CDR1 and CDR2 sequences are MNHNS and SASEGT. The V end lost 5 bases, the J end lost 7 bases, and 11 bases lay between the germline ends. The CDR3 spans 12 residues. The CDR3, as DNA: TGTGCCAGCAGTACCCGACGGATTGAAGCTTTCTTT. It yields the protein CASSTRRIEAFF.

CDR3 bases: TGTGCCAGCAGCGTAGAGTCGGGGGCCTACAATGAGCAGTTCTTC. The encoded protein is CASSVESGAYNEQFF. The rearrangement links TRBV9 to TRBJ2-1; possibly TRBD2 for D (6 bases). The CDR3 extends over 15 amino acids. V shed 0 bases and J shed 2 bases, with 9 bases lying between them. Germline V CDR1 and CDR2: SGDLS, YYNGEE.

This clonotype came up a few times. This chain uses TRBV5-5 with TRBJ1-5; D is unclear. Germline lookup yields CDR1 SGHKS and CDR2 YYEKEE (reference sequence). CDR3 length equals 15 residues. V was clipped by 4 bases and J by 3 bases, with 14 bases between them. For the CDR3, the DNA is TGTGCCAGCAGCCTACAGTCGGCGTTCAATCAGCCCCAGCATTTT. This encodes CASSLQSAFNQPQHF.

This clonotype was detected only a few times. The chain carries TRBV6-6 and TRBJ1-4; TRBD1 matches 9 bases. Germline-derived CDR1 and CDR2 are MNHNY and SVGAGI (reference sequence). CDR3 length equals 17 residues. The junction had 4 bases not matched to a gene; V was cut back by 2 bases and J by 0 bases. Here the CDR3 reads CASSYGGQGPTNEKLFF. The CDR3 DNA reads TGTGCCAGCAGTTACGGGGGACAGGGACCAACTAATGAAAAACTGTTTTTT.

This clonotype came up a few times. CDR3 sequence (DNA): TGTGCCAGCTTTAGGGGTAGCGGGAGGGCCCTAGATACGCAGTATTTT. Translating gives CASFRGSGRALDTQYF. The chain uses TRBV6-5 and TRBJ2-3; 11 bases are shared with TRBD2. The CDR3 covers 16 residues. The V gene end was trimmed by 8 bases and the J gene end by 5 bases; junction bases not matched to a gene: 12. The germline V gene encodes CDR1 MNHEY and CDR2 SVGAGI.

This clonotype was found a few times. The chain recombines TRBV6-5 with TRBJ2-7, with D possibly TRBD2 on 6 matching bases. The CDR3 is made up of 15 amino acids. CDR1 and CDR2 from the germline V gene are MNHEY and SVGAGI. V lost 5 bases and J 1 base, leaving 15 bases between the germline ends. The CDR3 spells CASSGPSEKSYEQYF. The CDR3 coding sequence is TGTGCCAGCAGTGGGCCTAGCGAGAAATCCTACGAGCAGTACTTC.

This chain uses TRBV12-3 or TRBV12-4 with TRBJ2-4, with D possibly matching TRBD2 (6 bases). There are 13 residues in the CDR3. Trimming stripped 7 bases from V and 7 bases from J, with 14 bases between. The CDR3 is CASKLGAGNIQYF. CDR3 in DNA: TGTGCCAGCAAACTTGGGGCGGGGAACATTCAGTACTTC.

This chain connects TRBV11-3 to TRBJ2-5, with D unclear. CDR1 and CDR2 (germline): SGHNT, YENEEA. The CDR3 runs to 12 residues. V lost 0 bases, J lost 9 bases, and 8 bases lay in between. Written as DNA, the CDR3 is TGTGCCAGCAGCTTAGACACAGTGGCCCAGTACTTC. Translation: CASSLDTVAQYF.

This clonotype was seen only a few times. This chain joins TRBV15 and TRBJ2-2, with unresolved D. Looked up from germline, CDR1 is LNHNV and CDR2 is YYDKDF (reference sequence). The CDR3 totals 17 residues. The V and J ends lost 0 bases and 1 base respectively, with 12 bases between them. CDR3 DNA sequence: TGTGCCACCAGCAGAGATCGTTGGTCCCAGAACACCGGGGAGCTGTTTTTT. It specifies CATSRDRWSQNTGELFF. Filled out from reference TRBV15 and TRBJ2-2, the complete variable domain reads DAMVIQNPRYQVTQFGKPVTLSCSQTLNHNVMYWYQQKSSQAPKLLFHYYDKDFNNEADTPDNFQSRRPNTSFCFLDIRSPGLGDTAMYLCATSRDRWSQNTGELFFGEGSRLTVL.

This clonotype has only a few counts. The chain links TRBV12-3 or TRBV12-4 to TRBJ1-2; TRBD1 might be the D (5 bases). V was pared by 7 bases and J by 3 bases, with 18 bases between. There are 15 residues in the CDR3. CDR3 sequence (DNA): TGTGCCAGCAATAAGCAGGCAGGGCCCCACTATGGCTACACCTTC. This encodes CASNKQAGPHYGYTF.